Here is one TCR beta chain with its context. The data are from a study of blood T cell repertoires in COVID-19. The overall study: COVID-19 samples, acute and convalescent, were from the United States, Italy and Spain. The cDNA or gDNA used as material had been derived from T cells, B-cell-depleted T cells, or PBMCs.

As handled by the study authors: How many nucleated cells were present was estimated from reference gene primer amplification. Assay: immunoSEQ multiplex PCR; the TCRdb copy retains only in-frame clones and omits some. V, J and clone size were drawn from that table, and D and trimming were deduced from the DNA. The data show tens of thousands of clones, about 88% seen once. Germline loops: CDR1 SEHNR, CDR2 FQNEAQ (reference sequence). The CDR3 length is 15 residues. V gave up 3 bases and J gave up 11 bases, with 22 bases separating them. This TCR came from a human donor in a cohort sampled during active COVID-19. The chain couples TRBV7-9 to TRBJ1-1, with a possible D match to TRBD1 (5 bases). The source material was peripheral blood. The CDR3 DNA follows: TGTGCCAGCAGCTTCCAAGGCCAGGTAGGGGCTCGGGCTTTCTTT. This sequence encodes CASSFQGQVGARAFF.